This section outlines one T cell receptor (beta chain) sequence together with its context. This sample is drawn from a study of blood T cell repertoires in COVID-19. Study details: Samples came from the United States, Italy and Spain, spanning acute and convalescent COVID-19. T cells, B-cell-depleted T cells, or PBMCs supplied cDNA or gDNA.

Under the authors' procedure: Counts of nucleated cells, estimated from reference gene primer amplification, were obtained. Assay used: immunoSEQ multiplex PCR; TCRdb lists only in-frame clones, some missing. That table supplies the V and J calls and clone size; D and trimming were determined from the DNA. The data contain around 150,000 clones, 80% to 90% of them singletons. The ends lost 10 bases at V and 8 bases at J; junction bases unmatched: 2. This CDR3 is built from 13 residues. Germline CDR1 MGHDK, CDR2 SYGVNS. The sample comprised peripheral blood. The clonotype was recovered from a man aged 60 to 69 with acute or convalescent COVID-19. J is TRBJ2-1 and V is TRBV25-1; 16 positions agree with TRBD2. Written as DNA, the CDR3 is TGTGCCATCGGGACTAGCGGGAGGGATGAGCAGTTCTTC. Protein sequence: CAIGTSGRDEQFF.